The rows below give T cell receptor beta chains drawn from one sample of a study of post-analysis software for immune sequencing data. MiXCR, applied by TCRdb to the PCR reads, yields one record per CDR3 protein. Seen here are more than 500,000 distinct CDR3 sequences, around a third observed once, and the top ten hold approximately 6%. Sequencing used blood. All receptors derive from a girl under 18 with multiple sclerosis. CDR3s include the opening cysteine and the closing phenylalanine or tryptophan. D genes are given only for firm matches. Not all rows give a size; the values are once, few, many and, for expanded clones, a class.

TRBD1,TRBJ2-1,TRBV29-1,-,CSVDGDRDKYNEQFF,TGCAGCGTTGATGGGGACAGGGACAAATACAATGAGCAGTTCTTC
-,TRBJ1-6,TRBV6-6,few,CASSYNHSPLHF,TGTGCCAGCAGTTACAACCATTCACCCCTCCACTTT
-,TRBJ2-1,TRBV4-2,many,CASSQHNEQFF,TGTGCCAGCAGCCAACACAATGAGCAGTTCTTC
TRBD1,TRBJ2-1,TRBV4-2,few,CASSQGDRASYNEQFF,TGTGCCAGCAGCCAAGGGGACAGGGCCTCCTACAATGAGCAGTTCTTC
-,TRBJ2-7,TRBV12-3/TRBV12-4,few,CASTPWDGTYEQYF,TGTGCCAGCACCCCCTGGGACGGGACCTACGAGCAGTACTTC
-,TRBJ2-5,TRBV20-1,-,CSADYRVQETQYF,TGCAGTGCGGACTACAGGGTCCAAGAGACCCAGTACTTC
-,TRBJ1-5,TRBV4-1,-,CASSQDFGGNQPQHF,TGCGCCAGCAGCCAAGATTTCGGGGGCAATCAGCCCCAGCATTTT
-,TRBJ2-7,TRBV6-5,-,CASSQGKKVDEQYF,TGTGCCAGCAGTCAGGGTAAAAAGGTCGACGAGCAGTACTTC
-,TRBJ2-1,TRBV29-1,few,CSVASTIPGNEQFF,TGCAGCGTTGCCAGTACGATACCAGGCAATGAGCAGTTCTTC
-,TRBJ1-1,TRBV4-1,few,CASSNWAGSTEAFF,TGCGCCAGCAGCAACTGGGCGGGGAGCACTGAAGCTTTCTTT
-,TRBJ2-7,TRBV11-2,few,CASSLVSPGDEQYF,TGTGCCAGCAGCTTAGTGAGTCCCGGAGACGAGCAGTACTTC
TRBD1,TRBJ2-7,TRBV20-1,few,CSARDRQGGYEQYF,TGCAGTGCTAGAGACCGACAGGGGGGCTACGAGCAGTACTTC
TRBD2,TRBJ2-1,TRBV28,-,CASSLLGAGAYNEQFF,TGTGCCAGCAGTTTACTCGGCGCGGGGGCCTACAATGAGCAGTTCTTC
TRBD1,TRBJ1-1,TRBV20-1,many,CSARIAGTGANTEAFF,TGCAGTGCCCGAATCGCCGGGACAGGGGCCAACACTGAAGCTTTCTTT
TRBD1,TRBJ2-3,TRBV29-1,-,CSIDRGSDTQYF,TGCAGCATAGACAGGGGATCAGATACGCAGTATTTT
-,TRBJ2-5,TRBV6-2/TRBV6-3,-,CASTLEVVSRETQYF,TGTGCCAGCACCCTAGAGGTTGTATCCCGAGAGACCCAGTACTTC
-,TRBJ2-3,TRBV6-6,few,CASIASAIVDTQYF,TGTGCCAGCATTGCTAGCGCTATTGTCGATACGCAGTATTTT
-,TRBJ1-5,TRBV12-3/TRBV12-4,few,CASSRGRINSNQPQHF,TGTGCCAGCAGTCGTGGACGGATTAATAGCAATCAGCCCCAGCATTTT
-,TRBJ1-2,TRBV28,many,CASSFRSYGYTF,TGTGCCAGCAGCTTCCGGAGCTATGGCTACACCTTC
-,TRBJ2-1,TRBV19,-,CASSMGRNEQFF,TGTGCCAGTAGTATGGGACGCAATGAGCAGTTCTTC
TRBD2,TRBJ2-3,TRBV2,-,CASSEWASGRSTDTQYF,TGTGCCAGCAGCGAGTGGGCTAGCGGACGAAGCACAGATACGCAGTATTTT
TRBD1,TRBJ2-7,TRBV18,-,CASSPRDGTAYEQYF,TGTGCCAGCTCACCAAGGGACGGGACAGCCTACGAGCAGTACTTC
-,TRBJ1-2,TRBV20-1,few,CSALDRSPYGYTF,TGTAGTGCCCTAGACCGAAGTCCCTATGGCTACACCTTC
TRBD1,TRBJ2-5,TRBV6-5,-,CASSYSWDRVETQYF,TGTGCCAGCAGTTACTCCTGGGACAGGGTGGAGACCCAGTACTTC
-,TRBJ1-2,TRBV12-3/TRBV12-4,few,CASSSWRQGSVVGYTF,TGTGCCAGCAGTTCCTGGCGGCAGGGATCCGTAGTCGGCTACACCTTC
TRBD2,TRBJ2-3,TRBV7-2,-,CASSLRTSGERRNDTQYF,TGTGCCAGCAGCTTACGGACTAGCGGAGAGAGACGTAATGATACGCAGTATTTT
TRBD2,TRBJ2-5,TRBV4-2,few,CASSHQTGLAIQETQYF,TGTGCCAGCAGCCATCAGACGGGACTAGCGATACAAGAGACCCAGTACTTC
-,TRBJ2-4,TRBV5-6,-,CASSDRFPKNIQYF,TGTGCCAGCAGTGATCGGTTTCCCAAAAACATTCAGTACTTC
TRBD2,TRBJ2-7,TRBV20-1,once,CSARDSGDPIISSYEQYF,TGCAGTGCTAGAGATAGCGGGGACCCGATAATCAGCTCCTACGAGCAGTACTTC
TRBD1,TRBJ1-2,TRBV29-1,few,CSVETGAYGYTF,TGCAGCGTTGAGACAGGGGCTTATGGCTACACCTTC
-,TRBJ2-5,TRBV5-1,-,CASSLARLARYQETQYF,TGCGCCAGCAGCTTGGCCCGTCTAGCGAGATACCAAGAGACCCAGTACTTC
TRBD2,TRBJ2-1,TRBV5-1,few,CASSFYGTSYNEQFF,TGCGCCAGCAGCTTCTATGGGACTAGCTACAATGAGCAGTTCTTC
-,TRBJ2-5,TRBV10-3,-,CAISEMETQYF,TGTGCCATCAGTGAGATGGAGACCCAGTACTTC
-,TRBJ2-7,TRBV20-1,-,CSARTTATSYEQYF,TGCAGTGCTAGGACTACCGCTACGTCCTACGAGCAGTACTTC
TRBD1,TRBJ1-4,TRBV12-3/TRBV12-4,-,CASTDRVDEKLFF,TGTGCCAGCACGGACAGGGTAGATGAAAAACTGTTTTTT
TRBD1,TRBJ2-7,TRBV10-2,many,CASGQGGYYEQYF,TGCGCCAGCGGACAGGGGGGATACTACGAGCAGTACTTC
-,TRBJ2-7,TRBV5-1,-,CASSLGSVFSYEQYF,TGCGCCAGCAGCTTGGGATCGGTATTTTCGTACGAGCAGTACTTC
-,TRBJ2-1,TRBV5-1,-,CASSLVGLSEQFF,TGCGCCAGCAGCTTGGTGGGGTTAAGTGAGCAGTTCTTC
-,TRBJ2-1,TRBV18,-,CASSSASGTYNEQFF,TGTGCCAGCTCAAGCGCGTCAGGGACCTACAATGAGCAGTTCTTC
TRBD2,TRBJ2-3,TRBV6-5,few,CASTSGGIADTQYF,TGTGCCAGCACTAGCGGGGGGATCGCAGATACGCAGTATTTT
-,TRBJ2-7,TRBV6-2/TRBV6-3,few,CASSYEAARGVSYEQYF,TGTGCCAGCAGTTACGAGGCTGCGCGGGGCGTTTCCTACGAGCAGTACTTC
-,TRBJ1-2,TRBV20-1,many,CSAKRGGTSGYTF,TGCAGTGCTAAAAGGGGCGGAACGTCTGGCTACACCTTC
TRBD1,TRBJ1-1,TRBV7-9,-,CASSSFDRGKAFF,TGTGCCAGCAGCTCTTTCGACAGGGGGAAGGCTTTCTTT
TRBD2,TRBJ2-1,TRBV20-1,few,CSARKGLAGDNEQFF,TGCAGTGCGAGAAAGGGACTAGCGGGGGACAATGAGCAGTTCTTC
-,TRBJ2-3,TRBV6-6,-,CASSYQADTQYF,TGTGCCAGCAGTTATCAAGCAGATACGCAGTATTTT
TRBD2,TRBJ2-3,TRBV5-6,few,CASSLGASGTFTDTQYF,TGTGCCAGCAGCTTGGGCGCTAGCGGGACCTTCACAGATACGCAGTATTTT
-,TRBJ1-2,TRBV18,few,CASSPFLEQGIYYGYTF,TGTGCCAGCTCACCCTTCTTAGAGCAGGGGATCTACTATGGCTACACCTTC
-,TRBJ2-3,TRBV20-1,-,CSAPGEDSTDTQYF,TGCAGTGCCCCAGGGGAGGATAGCACAGATACGCAGTATTTT
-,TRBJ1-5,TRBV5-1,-,CASSPGGGSQPQHF,TGCGCCAGCAGCCCGGGTGGGGGCAGCCAGCCCCAGCATTTT
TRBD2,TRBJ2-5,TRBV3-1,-,CASSPPLGGQETQYF,TGTGCCAGCAGCCCCCCCCTGGGGGGGCAAGAGACCCAGTACTTC
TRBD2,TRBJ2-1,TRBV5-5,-,CASSPPGLAGFNGQFF,TGTGCCAGCAGCCCCCCGGGACTAGCGGGGTTCAATGGGCAGTTCTTC
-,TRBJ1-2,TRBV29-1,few,CSVATTYYGYTF,TGCAGCGTTGCAACGACCTACTATGGCTACACCTTC
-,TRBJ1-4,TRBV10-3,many,CASREEANEKLFF,TGTGCCAGCAGGGAGGAGGCTAATGAAAAACTGTTTTTT
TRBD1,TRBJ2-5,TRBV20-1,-,CSVQGSETQYF,TGCAGTGTACAGGGGTCAGAGACCCAGTACTTC
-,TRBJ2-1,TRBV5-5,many,CASSLGDSYNEQFF,TGTGCCAGCAGCTTGGGAGACAGTTACAATGAGCAGTTCTTC
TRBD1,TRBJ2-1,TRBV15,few,CATSAVGQDNEQFF,TGTGCCACCAGCGCCGTTGGACAGGACAATGAGCAGTTCTTC
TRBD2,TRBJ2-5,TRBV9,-,CASSVALAGETQYF,TGTGCCAGCAGCGTGGCACTAGCGGGGGAAACCCAGTACTTC